This T cell receptor (beta chain) was observed in a study of regulatory T cells in long-lasting Graves disease. Study-wide findings and caveats: TRBV28, TRBJ1-2 and TRBJ2-5 were segments that persistent disease favored. TCR diversity was lower in persistent Graves' patients (versus newly diagnosed ones).

Details on this clonotype: Its antigen is still unknown.

Time point denoted: persistent/refractory GD, antithyroid drugs over 5 years with positive TRAb. Making the TCR library involved RNA that had been extracted from PBMCs. From an endocrinology department in Xi'an, China, came the patients. The J segment lost 3 bases and the V segment lost 4 bases, leaving 7 bases of the junction unmatched. CDR3 length: 17 amino acids. Germline V gene data show CDR1 as MNHEY and CDR2 as SVGEGT. Arm-PCR of CDR3 regions and iRepertoire HTBI primers were used to build TCR beta libraries. Per the original methods: Sample data revealed fewer than 70 TRBV and some 13 TRBJ segments. One entry per CDR3 protein results from TCRdb running MiXCR on the multiplex PCR reads. The V and J calls reflect TCRdb's pipeline rather than the authors' work. Of 700,000 or so distinct CDR3 sequences listed, about 30% are singletons.

The gene calls are TRBV6-2 or TRBV6-3 and TRBJ2-4; 12 bases fit TRBD2. The starting material was peripheral blood mononuclear cells (PBMCs), obtained when the disease was refractory, from a patient treated with antithyroid drugs. This sequence originates from a female donor with Graves disease. For the CDR3, the DNA is TGTGCCAGCAGTTTGCGACTAGCGGGAGCGGTCAAAAACATTCAGTACTTC. Its translation is CASSLRLAGAVKNIQYF.